This TCR beta chain was sequenced in a study of T-cell reconstitution after alpha-beta-depleted transplantation in children. Overall study findings and caveats: Newly produced T cells mostly accounted for T-cell counts and diversity one year post-transplant. After transplant, at about two months, alpha-beta T cells were reportedly derived from several hundred expanded graft clones. Day-60 TCRbeta diversity that was high in some patients was derived from surviving recipient T cells and thymic progenitors.

V shed 4 bases and J shed 1 base, with 10 bases lying between them. Germline-derived CDR1 and CDR2 are DFQATT and SNEGSKA (reference sequence). The CDR3 has 13 amino acids. Construction of the TCRbeta library involved unique molecular identifiers. TCRdb processed the PCR reads anew with MiXCR; each CDR3 protein has one entry. The sample has about 580,000 distinct CDR3 sequences, about 23% seen once. This clonotype showed up many times. Antigen unknown. This specimen consisted of PBMCs, mostly from graft donor cells, obtained 360 days after TCRalphabeta/CD19-depleted stem cell transplant. The clonotype was recovered from a boy under three years old who had a stem cell transplant for acute myeloid leukemia, so the T cells may come from the graft donor. V and J are TRBV20-1 and TRBJ2-5, with TRBD2 as a possible D gene (5 bases). CDR3 sequence: CSAMSGFQETQYF. In DNA form, the CDR3 reads TGCAGTGCTATGTCGGGGTTCCAAGAGACCCAGTACTTC.